Sequencing of this TCR beta chain was carried out in a study of Ad26.COV2.S vaccination and SARS-CoV-2 variants. This clone was picked up one time. CDR1 and CDR2 (germline): MDHEN, SYDVKM. The CDR3 covers 15 residues. Trimming stripped 5 bases from V and 4 bases from J, with 18 bases between. Method: immunoSEQ multiplex PCR; TCRdb's copy keeps in-frame clones and lacks some. The sample shows around 350,000 clones, about 91% of them seen only once. The rearrangement links TRBV28 to TRBJ2-7; D tentatively reads TRBD1 or TRBD2 (6 bases each). Sequenced material: peripheral blood, taken after recovery from COVID-19. The TCR sequence derives from a human donor who had recovered from COVID-19. The CDR3 DNA is TGTGCCAGCAGTCCTACCGGGGGCCTCGGGTACGAGCAGTACTTC. As protein: CASSPTGGLGYEQYF. Supplemented by reference TRBV28 and TRBJ2-7, the full variable domain reads DVKVTQSSRYLVKRTGEKVFLECVQDMDHENMFWYRQDPGLGLRLIYFSYDVKMKEKGDIPEGYSVSREKKERFSLILESASTNQTSMYLCASSPTGGLGYEQYFGPGTRLTVT.